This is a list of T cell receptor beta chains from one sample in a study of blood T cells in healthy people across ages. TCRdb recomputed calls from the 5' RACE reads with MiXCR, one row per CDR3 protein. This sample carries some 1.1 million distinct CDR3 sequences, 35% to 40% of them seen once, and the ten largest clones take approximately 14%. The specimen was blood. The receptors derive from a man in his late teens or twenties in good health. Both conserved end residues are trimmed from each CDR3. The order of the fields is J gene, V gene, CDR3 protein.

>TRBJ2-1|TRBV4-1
ASGVLDRDNEQF
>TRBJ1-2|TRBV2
ASREGRGYT
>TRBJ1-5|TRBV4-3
ASSQVLMGVSQPQH
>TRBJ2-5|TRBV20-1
SARETTGTLETQY
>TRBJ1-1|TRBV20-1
SARKEWEAF
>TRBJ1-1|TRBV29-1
SVEDGGNTEAF
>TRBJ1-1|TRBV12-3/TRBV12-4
ASSFHTMNTEAF
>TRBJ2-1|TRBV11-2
ASGLMPFSYNEQF
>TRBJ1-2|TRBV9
ASSVDGVVGYT
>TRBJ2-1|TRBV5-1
ASSLATAVPRGNNEQF
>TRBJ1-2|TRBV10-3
AISDPRGGGYT
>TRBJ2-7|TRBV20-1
SALIRDRAAYEQY
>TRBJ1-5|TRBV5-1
ASSLVPGQGTNQPQH
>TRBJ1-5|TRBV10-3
AISESREGSIYGGNQPQH
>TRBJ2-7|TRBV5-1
ASSGTSGGFPYEQY
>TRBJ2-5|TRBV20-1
SARRVAGGAMVGTQY
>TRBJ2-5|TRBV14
ASSHSPWDRQETQY
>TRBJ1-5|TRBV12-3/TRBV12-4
ASSFRINQPQH
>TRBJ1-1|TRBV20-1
SATTQGALTEAF
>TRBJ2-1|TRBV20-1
SASAPQGVEQF
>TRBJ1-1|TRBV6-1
ASSQESDANTEAF
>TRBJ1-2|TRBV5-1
ASSPGDNDYGYT
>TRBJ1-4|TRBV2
ASRVFRDRFWEKLF
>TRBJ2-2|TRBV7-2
ASSPWSAGELF
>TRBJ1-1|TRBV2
ASTKGWGTEAF
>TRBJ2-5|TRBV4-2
ASSQERGGSLLEQY
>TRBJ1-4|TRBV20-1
SATRTDWSEKLF
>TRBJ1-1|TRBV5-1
ASSFHPGPRDTEAF
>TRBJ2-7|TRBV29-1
SVEDRGASTYEQY
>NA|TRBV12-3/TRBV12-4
ASSLGTSGGETQY
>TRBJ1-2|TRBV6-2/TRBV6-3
ASSTSRQGYYGYT
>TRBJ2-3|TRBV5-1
ASSLAGRGSTDTQY
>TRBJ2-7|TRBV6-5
ASRLGTGASYEQY
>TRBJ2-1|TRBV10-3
AISEYFNEQF
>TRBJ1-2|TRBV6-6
ASSYPRAYGYT
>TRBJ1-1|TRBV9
ASSIQGGNAF
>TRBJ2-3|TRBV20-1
SAIQTATDTQY
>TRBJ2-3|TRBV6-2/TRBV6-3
ASSYEDVLAGVMSTDTQY
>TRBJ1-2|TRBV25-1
ASSEAGDRDVLGYT
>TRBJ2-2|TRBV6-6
ASSYSTGGGPGELF
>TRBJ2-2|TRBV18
ASSKIDNSNTGELF
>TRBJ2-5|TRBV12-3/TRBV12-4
ASSATRRETQY
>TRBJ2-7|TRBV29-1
SLNRDKAYEQY
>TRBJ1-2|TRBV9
ASTMDGYGYT
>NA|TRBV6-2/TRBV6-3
TSSYSVREGAYEQY
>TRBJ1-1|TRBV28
ASSFARTEAF
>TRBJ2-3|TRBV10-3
AIGGTGEDGDTQY
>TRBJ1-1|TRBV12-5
ASGSNLGVGEGNTEAF
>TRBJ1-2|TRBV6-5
ASSPRDRPNYGYT
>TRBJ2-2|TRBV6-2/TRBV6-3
ASSPPGGELF
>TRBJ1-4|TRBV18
ASSPRLARNEKLF
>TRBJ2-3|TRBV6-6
ASSYSSGTDTQY
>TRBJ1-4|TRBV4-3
ASSQDWTTKGEKLF